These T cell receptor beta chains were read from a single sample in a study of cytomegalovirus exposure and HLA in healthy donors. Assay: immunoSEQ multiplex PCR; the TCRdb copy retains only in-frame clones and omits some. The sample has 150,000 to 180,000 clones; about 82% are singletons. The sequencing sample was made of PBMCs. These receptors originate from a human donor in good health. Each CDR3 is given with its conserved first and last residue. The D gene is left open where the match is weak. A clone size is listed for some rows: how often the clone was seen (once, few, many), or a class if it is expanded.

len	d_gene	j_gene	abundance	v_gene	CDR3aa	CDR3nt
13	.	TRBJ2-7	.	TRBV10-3	CAISEKFGREQYF	TGTGCCATCAGTGAGAAATTTGGGCGCGAGCAGTACTTC
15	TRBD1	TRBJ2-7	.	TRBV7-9	CASSNSKGAAHEQYF	TGTGCCAGCAGCAATTCGAAGGGGGCAGCCCACGAGCAGTACTTC
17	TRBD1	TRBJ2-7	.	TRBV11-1	CASSSAPGTAYTYEQYF	TGTGCCAGCAGCTCGGCCCCCGGGACAGCGTATACCTACGAGCAGTACTTC
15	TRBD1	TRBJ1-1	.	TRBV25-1	CASSVPGQGASEAFF	TGTGCCAGCAGTGTACCGGGACAGGGGGCGTCCGAAGCTTTCTTT
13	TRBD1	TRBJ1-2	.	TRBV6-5	CASSPYRDRAYTF	TGTGCCAGCAGTCCGTACCGGGACAGGGCGTATACCTTC
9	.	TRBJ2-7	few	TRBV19	CASCLKQYF	TGTGCCAGCTGCCTAAAGCAGTACTTC
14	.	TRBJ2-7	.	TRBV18	CASSPSGNGREQYF	TGTGCCAGCTCACCCTCGGGTAATGGTAGGGAGCAGTACTTC
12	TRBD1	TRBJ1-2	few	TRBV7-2	CASSNRGLGYTF	TGTGCCAGCAGTAACAGGGGATTAGGCTACACCTTC
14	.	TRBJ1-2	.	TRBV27	CASSPQGTNYGYTF	TGTGCCAGCAGTCCGCAGGGTACTAACTATGGCTACACCTTC
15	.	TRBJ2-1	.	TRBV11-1	CASSFYRSGGNEQFF	TGTGCCAGCAGCTTTTACCGATCAGGAGGCAATGAGCAGTTCTTC
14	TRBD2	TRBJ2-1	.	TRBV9	CASSALAGGPEQFF	TGTGCCAGCAGCGCACTAGCGGGGGGCCCTGAGCAGTTCTTC
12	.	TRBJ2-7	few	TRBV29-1	CSVEERDYEQYF	TGCAGCGTTGAAGAACGAGACTACGAGCAGTACTTC
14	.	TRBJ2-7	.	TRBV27	CASSLSWSTYEQYF	TGTGCCAGCAGTTTATCGTGGAGCACCTACGAGCAGTACTTC
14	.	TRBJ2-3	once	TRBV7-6	CASSLGGPADTQYF	TGTGCCAGCAGCTTAGGGGGGCCGGCAGATACGCAGTATTTT
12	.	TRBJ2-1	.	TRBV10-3	CATAMGPEEQFF	TGTGCCACCGCGATGGGCCCCGAGGAGCAGTTCTTC
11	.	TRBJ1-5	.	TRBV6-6	CASSYLDSQHF	TGTGCCAGCAGTTATTTAGATTCCCAGCATTTT
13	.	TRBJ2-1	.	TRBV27	CASSLVAVNEQFF	TGTGCCAGCAGTTTGGTAGCGGTCAATGAGCAGTTCTTC
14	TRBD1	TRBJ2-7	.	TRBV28	CASSLGGQAYEQYF	TGTGCCAGCAGTTTAGGGGGACAGGCCTACGAGCAGTACTTC
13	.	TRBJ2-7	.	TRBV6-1	CASSWDIFQGQYF	TGTGCCAGCAGCTGGGATATCTTCCAGGGGCAGTACTTC
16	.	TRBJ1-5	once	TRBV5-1	CASSLGITGTDQPQHF	TGCGCCAGCAGCTTGGGGATTACAGGGACGGATCAGCCCCAGCATTTT
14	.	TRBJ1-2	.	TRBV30	CAWSQTVANYGYTF	TGTGCCTGGAGTCAGACAGTGGCTAACTATGGCTACACCTTC
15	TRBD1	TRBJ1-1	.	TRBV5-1	CASSFGTGVITEAFF	TGCGCCAGCAGCTTCGGGACAGGGGTTATCACTGAAGCTTTCTTT
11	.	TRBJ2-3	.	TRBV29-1	CSVQQIDTQYF	TGCAGCGTTCAACAAATAGATACGCAGTATTTT
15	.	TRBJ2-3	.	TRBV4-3	CASSQEGLAQDTQYF	TGCGCCAGCAGCCAAGAAGGGCTAGCCCAAGATACGCAGTATTTT
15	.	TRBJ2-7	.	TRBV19	CASRPGVSSSYEQYF	TGTGCCAGTAGACCAGGGGTCTCAAGCTCCTACGAGCAGTACTTC
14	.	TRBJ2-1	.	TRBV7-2	CASSGGSSYNEQFF	TGTGCCAGCTCTGGCGGGTCCTCCTACAATGAGCAGTTCTTC
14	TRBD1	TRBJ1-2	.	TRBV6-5	CASSRGQGAYGYTF	TGTGCCAGCAGCCGAGGACAGGGGGCGTATGGCTACACCTTC
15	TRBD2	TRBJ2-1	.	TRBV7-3	CASSLEGTRIDEQFF	TGTGCCAGCAGCTTAGAGGGGACTAGAATCGATGAGCAGTTCTTC
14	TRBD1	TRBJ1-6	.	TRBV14	CASSVQGKGSPLHF	TGTGCCAGCAGCGTACAGGGGAAGGGTTCACCCCTCCACTTT
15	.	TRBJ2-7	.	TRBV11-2	CASSFEGVSSYEQYF	TGTGCCAGCAGCTTCGAAGGGGTTAGCTCCTACGAGCAGTACTTC
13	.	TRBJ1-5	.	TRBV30	CAWSQQTNQPQHF	TGTGCCTGGAGTCAACAGACCAATCAGCCCCAGCATTTT
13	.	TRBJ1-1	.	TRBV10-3	CAISESWLRGAFF	TGTGCCATCAGTGAGTCTTGGCTCAGAGGAGCTTTCTTT
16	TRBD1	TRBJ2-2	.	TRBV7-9	CASNPWGQGNTGELFF	TGTGCCAGCAACCCCTGGGGACAGGGGAACACCGGGGAGCTGTTTTTT
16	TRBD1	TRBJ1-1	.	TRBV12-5	CASGLSLDRGHHEAFF	TGTGCTAGTGGTTTGTCCCTCGACAGGGGCCATCATGAAGCTTTCTTT
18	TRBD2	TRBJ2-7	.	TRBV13	CASSLRSFGLADSYEQYF	TGTGCCAGCAGCTTACGTTCTTTCGGACTAGCGGATTCCTACGAGCAGTACTTC
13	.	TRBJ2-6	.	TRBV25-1	CASTYSGANVLTF	TGTGCCAGCACCTACTCTGGGGCCAACGTCCTGACTTTC
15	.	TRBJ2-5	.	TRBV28	CASSLSGEGSETQYF	TGTGCCAGCAGTTTATCAGGGGAGGGCAGTGAGACCCAGTACTTC
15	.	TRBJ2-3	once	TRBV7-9	CASSVGLVFADTQYF	TGTGCCAGCAGCGTCGGGTTGGTATTCGCAGATACGCAGTATTTT
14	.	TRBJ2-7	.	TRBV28	CASSPTGSVNEQYF	TGTGCCAGCAGCCCTACAGGGTCGGTGAACGAGCAGTACTTC
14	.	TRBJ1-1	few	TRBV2	CASRAGDLITEAFF	TGTGCCAGCAGAGCGGGGGATCTAATCACTGAAGCTTTCTTT
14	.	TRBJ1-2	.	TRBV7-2	CASSRSREGYGYTF	TGTGCCAGCAGCCGAAGCAGGGAAGGCTATGGCTACACCTTC
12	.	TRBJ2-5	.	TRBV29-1	CSVADSTETQYF	TGCAGCGTTGCGGACAGTACGGAGACCCAGTACTTC
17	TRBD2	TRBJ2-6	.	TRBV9	CASSTRGTTSGANVLTF	TGTGCCAGCAGCACGCGGGGGACCACCTCTGGGGCCAACGTCCTGACTTTC
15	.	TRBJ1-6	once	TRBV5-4	CASSLTGTYNSPLHF	TGTGCCAGCAGCTTGACGGGAACCTATAATTCACCCCTCCACTTT
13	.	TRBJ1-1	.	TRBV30	CAWSQGRGTEAFF	TGTGCCTGGAGTCAAGGAAGGGGGACTGAAGCTTTCTTT
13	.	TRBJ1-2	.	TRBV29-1	CSVEERQVLRYTF	TGCAGCGTTGAGGAAAGACAGGTTCTACGCTACACCTTC
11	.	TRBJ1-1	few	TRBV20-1	CSARSYTEAFF	TGCAGTGCTAGGAGTTACACTGAAGCTTTCTTT
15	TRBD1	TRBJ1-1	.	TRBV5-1	CASRIRGLDRTEAFF	TGCGCCAGCAGAATCAGGGGGCTAGATAGGACTGAAGCTTTCTTT
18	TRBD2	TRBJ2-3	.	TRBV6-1	CASSDLGLAGHSTDTQYF	TGTGCCAGCAGTGATCTCGGACTAGCGGGGCATAGCACAGATACGCAGTATTTT
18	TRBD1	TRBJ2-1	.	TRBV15	CATSRDLFRQGNYNEQFF	TGTGCCACCAGCAGAGACTTATTCAGACAGGGGAACTACAATGAGCAGTTCTTC
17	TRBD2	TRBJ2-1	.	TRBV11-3	CASSSTTSGSTYNEQFF	TGTGCCAGCAGCTCAACGACTAGCGGGTCCACCTACAATGAGCAGTTCTTC
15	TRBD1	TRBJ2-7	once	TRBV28	CASSFTGTDSYEQYF	TGTGCCAGCAGTTTTACCGGGACAGACTCCTACGAGCAGTACTTC
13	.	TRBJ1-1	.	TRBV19	CASRGGGRTEAFF	TGTGCCAGTAGGGGCGGGGGGAGAACTGAAGCTTTCTTT
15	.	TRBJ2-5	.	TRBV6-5	CASSSGGGVQETQYF	TGTGCCAGCAGTTCCGGCGGGGGCGTCCAAGAGACCCAGTACTTC
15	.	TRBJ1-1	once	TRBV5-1	CASSLVGVVFTEAFF	TGCGCCAGCAGCTTGGTAGGGGTAGTATTCACTGAAGCTTTCTTT
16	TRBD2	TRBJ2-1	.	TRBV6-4	CASSDQGTSGYNEQFF	TGTGCCAGCAGTGACCAAGGGACTAGCGGATACAATGAGCAGTTCTTC
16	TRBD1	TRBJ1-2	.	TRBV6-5	CASSYPTGSGSYGYTF	TGTGCCAGCAGTTACCCGACAGGGTCTGGGAGCTATGGCTACACCTTC
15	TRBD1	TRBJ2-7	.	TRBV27	CASSFGTGIVYEQYF	TGTGCCAGCAGTTTCGGGACAGGGATTGTCTACGAGCAGTACTTC